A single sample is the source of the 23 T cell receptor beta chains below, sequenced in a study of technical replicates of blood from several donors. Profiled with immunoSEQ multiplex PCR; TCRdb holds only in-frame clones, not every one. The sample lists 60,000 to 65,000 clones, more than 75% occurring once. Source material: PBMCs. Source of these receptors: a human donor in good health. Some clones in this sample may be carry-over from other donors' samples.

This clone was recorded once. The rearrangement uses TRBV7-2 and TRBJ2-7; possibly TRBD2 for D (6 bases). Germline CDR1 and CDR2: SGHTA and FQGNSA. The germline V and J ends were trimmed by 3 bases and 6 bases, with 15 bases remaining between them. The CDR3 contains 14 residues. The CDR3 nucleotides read TGTGCCAGCAGCTTGGGGACTGGATTCGGCGAGCAGTACTTC. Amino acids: CASSLGTGFGEQYF.

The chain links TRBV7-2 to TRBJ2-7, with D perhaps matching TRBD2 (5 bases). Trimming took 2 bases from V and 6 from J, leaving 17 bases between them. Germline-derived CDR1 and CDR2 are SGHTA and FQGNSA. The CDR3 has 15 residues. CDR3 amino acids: CASSLISGGLGEQYF. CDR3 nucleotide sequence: TGTGCCAGCAGCTTAATCTCTGGAGGATTAGGCGAGCAGTACTTC.

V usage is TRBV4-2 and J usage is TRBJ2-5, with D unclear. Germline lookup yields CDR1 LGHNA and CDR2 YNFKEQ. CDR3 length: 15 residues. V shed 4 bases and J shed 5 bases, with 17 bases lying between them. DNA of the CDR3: TGTGCCAGCAGCCGCCACTGGCGGAGTGAGGAGACCCAGTACTTC. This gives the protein CASSRHWRSEETQYF.

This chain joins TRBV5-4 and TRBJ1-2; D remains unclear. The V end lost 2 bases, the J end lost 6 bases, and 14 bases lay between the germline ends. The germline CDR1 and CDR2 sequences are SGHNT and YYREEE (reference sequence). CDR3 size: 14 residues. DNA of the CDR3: TGTGCCAGCAGCTTCGGCTTAGGAGGGAATGGCTACACCTTC. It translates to CASSFGLGGNGYTF.

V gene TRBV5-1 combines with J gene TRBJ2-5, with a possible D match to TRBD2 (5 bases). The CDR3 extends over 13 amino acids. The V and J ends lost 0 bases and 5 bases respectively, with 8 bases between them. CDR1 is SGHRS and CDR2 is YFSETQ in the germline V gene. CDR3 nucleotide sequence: TGCGCCAGCAGCTTGGTTAGGGAGGAGACCCAGTACTTC. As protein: CASSLVREETQYF.

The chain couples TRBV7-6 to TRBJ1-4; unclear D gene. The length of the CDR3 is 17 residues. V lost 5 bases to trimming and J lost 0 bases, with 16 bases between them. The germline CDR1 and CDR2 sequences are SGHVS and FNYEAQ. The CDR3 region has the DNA TGTGCCAGCAGCCTCCCGGCCCACAGTCCAACTAATGAAAAACTGTTTTTT. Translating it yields CASSLPAHSPTNEKLFF.

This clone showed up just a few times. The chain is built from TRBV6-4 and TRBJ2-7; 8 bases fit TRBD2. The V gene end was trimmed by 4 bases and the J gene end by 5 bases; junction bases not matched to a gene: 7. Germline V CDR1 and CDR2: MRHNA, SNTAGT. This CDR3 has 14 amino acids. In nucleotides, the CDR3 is TGTGCCAGCAGTGCGTCGGGGGGGGGCGACGAGCAGTACTTC. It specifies CASSASGGGDEQYF.

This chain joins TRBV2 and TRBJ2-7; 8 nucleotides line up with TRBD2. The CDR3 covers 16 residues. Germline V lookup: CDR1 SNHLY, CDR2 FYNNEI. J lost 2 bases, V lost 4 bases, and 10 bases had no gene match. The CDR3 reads CASSGWRRGATYEQYF. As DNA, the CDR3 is TGTGCCAGCAGTGGGTGGAGGCGGGGGGCAACCTACGAGCAGTACTTC.

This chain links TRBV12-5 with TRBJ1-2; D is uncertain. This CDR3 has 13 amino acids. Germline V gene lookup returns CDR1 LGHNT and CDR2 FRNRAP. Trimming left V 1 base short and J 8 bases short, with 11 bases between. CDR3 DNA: TGTGCTAGTGGTTTGGATCCCTTTATGGGCTACACCTTC. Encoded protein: CASGLDPFMGYTF.

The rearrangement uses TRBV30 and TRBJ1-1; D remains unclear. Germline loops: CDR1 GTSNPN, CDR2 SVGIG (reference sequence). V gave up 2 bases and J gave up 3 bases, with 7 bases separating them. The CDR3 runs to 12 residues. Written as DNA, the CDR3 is TGTGCCTGGAGTTTAATATACACTGAAGCTTTCTTT. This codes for CAWSLIYTEAFF.

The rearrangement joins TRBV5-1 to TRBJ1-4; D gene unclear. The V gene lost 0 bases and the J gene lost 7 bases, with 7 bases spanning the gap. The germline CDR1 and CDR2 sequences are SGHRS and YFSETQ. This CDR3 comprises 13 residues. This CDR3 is CASSLDRGEKLFF. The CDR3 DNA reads TGCGCCAGCAGCTTGGACCGGGGTGAAAAACTGTTTTTT.

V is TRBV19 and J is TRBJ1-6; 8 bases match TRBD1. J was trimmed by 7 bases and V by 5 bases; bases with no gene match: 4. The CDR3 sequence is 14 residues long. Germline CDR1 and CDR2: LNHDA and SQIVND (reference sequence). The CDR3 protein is CASSEDRANSPLHF. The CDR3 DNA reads TGTGCCAGTAGTGAGGACAGGGCAAATTCACCCCTCCACTTT.

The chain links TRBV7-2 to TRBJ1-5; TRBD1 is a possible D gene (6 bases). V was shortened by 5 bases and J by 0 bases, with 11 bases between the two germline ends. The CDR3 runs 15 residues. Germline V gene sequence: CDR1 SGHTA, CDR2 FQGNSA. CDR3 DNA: TGTGCCAGCAGCCCAGAGGGGGATAGCAATCAGCCCCAGCATTTT. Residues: CASSPEGDSNQPQHF.

The CDR3 DNA sequence: TGTGCCAGCTCACGGACAGCAACTGAAGCTTTCTTT. It yields the protein CASSRTATEAFF. V is TRBV18 and J is TRBJ1-1, with D perhaps matching TRBD1 (6 bases). The CDR3 contains 12 residues. V dropped 4 bases and J dropped 5 bases, with 8 bases sitting between them. Germline CDR1 is KGHSH and CDR2 is LQKENI. The variable domain in full, with the rest retrieved from reference TRBV18 and TRBJ1-1, is NAGVMQNPRHLVRRRGQEARLRCSPMKGHSHVYWYRQLPEEGLKFMVYLQKENIIDESGMPKERFSAEFPKEGPSILRIQQVVRGDSAAYFCASSRTATEAFFGQGTRLTVV.

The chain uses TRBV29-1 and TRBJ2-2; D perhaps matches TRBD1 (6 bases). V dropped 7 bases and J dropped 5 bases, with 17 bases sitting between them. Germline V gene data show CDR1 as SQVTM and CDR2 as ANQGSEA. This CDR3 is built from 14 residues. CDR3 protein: CSGGRGRDTGELFF. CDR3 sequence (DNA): TGCAGCGGGGGGCGCGGAAGAGATACCGGGGAGCTGTTTTTT.

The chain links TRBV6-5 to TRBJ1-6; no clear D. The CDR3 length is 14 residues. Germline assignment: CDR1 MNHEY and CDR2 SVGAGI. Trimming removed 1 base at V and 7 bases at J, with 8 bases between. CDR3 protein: CASSYFRRNSPLHF. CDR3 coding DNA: TGTGCCAGCAGTTACTTCAGGAGGAATTCACCCCTCCACTTT.

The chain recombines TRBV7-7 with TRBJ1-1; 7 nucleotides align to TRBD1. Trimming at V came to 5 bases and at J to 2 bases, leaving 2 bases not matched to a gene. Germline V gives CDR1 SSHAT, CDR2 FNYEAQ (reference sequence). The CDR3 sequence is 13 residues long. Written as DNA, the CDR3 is TGTGCCAGCAGCCGGGACAGAAACACTGAAGCTTTCTTT. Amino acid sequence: CASSRDRNTEAFF.

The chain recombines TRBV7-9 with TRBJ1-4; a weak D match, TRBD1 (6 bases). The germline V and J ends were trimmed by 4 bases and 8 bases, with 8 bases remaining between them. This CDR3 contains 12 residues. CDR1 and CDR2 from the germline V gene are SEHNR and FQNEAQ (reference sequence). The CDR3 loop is CASSSDREKLFF. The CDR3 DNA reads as TGTGCCAGCAGCTCAGACAGGGAAAAACTGTTTTTT. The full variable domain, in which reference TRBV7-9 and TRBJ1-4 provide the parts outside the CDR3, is DTGVSQNPRHKITKRGQNVTFRCDPISEHNRLYWYRQTLGQGPEFLTYFQNEAQLEKSRLLSDRFSAERPKGSFSTLEIQRTEQGDSAMYLCASSSDREKLFFGSGTQLSVL.

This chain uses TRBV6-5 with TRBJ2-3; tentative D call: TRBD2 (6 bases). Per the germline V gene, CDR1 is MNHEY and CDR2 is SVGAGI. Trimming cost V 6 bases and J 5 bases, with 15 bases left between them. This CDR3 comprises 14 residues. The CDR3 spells CASSLGGVEDTQYF. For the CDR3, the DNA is TGTGCCAGCAGCCTCGGGGGAGTTGAAGATACGCAGTATTTT.

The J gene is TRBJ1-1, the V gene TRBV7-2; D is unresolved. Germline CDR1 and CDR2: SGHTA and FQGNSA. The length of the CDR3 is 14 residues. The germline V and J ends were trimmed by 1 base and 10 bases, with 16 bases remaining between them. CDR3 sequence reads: CASSLGAVTTLAFF. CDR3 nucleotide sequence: TGTGCCAGCAGCTTAGGGGCAGTGACTACCCTAGCTTTCTTT.

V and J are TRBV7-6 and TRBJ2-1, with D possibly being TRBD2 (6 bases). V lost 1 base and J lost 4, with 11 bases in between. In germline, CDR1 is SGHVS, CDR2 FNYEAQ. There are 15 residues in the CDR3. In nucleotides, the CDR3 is TGTGCCAGCAGCTTAGTAGGACTACCATACAATGAGCAGTTCTTC. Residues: CASSLVGLPYNEQFF. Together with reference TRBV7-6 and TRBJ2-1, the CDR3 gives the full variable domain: GAGVSQSPRYKVTKRGQDVALRCDPISGHVSLYWYRQALGQGPEFLTYFNYEAQQDKSGLPNDRFSAERPEGSISTLTIQRTEQRDSAMYRCASSLVGLPYNEQFFGPGTRLTVL.

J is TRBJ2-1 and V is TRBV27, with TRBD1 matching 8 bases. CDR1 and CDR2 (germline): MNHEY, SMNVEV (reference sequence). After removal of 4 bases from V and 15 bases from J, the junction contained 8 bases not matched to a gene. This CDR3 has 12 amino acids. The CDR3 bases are TGTGCCAGCAGTTCTCAGACAGGGGAGGCGTTCTTC. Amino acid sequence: CASSSQTGEAFF.

CDR3 residues: CASSQSGLAKNIQYF. The CDR3 DNA is TGCGCCAGCAGTCAATCGGGCCTAGCCAAAAACATTCAGTACTTC. This rearrangement joins TRBV23-1 to TRBJ2-4; D unresolved. TRBV23-1 is reported as an ORF; its role is uncertain. V shed 0 bases and J shed 0 bases, with 6 bases lying between them. This CDR3 has 15 amino acids.